This is a list of T cell receptor beta chains from one sample in a study of T cell responses to AZD1222 COVID-19 vaccine. Repertoires were generated with immunoSEQ multiplex PCR, while TCRdb's copy carries only in-frame clones and drops some. Of 120,000 to 150,000 clones listed, just over 90% are singletons. The sample consisted of peripheral blood, taken on day 0 of AZD1222 vaccination. The receptors stem from an adult in good health. Both conserved end residues are part of each CDR3. Each record gives: clone size, V gene, J gene, D gene, CDR3 protein, CDR3 DNA. The D gene is left open where the match is weak. The size field is filled for only some rows; it gives once, few, many or a size class.

abundance: NA
v_gene: TRBV5-1
j_gene: TRBJ2-2
d_gene: NA
CDR3aa: CASSSTPIGSINTGELFF
CDR3nt: TGCGCCAGCAGCTCGACTCCTATCGGGAGCATAAACACCGGGGAGCTGTTTTTT

abundance: NA
v_gene: TRBV30
j_gene: TRBJ2-1
d_gene: TRBD2
CDR3aa: CAWSSGNNEQFF
CDR3nt: TGTGCCTGGAGTAGCGGGAACAATGAGCAGTTCTTC

abundance: NA
v_gene: TRBV12-1
j_gene: TRBJ1-6
d_gene: NA
CDR3aa: CASSVHGRNSPLHF
CDR3nt: TGTGCCAGCAGCGTACACGGACGGAATTCACCCCTCCACTTT

abundance: NA
v_gene: TRBV7-9
j_gene: TRBJ1-4
d_gene: NA
CDR3aa: CATRTDTTNEKLFF
CDR3nt: TGTGCCACTCGGACTGACACAACTAATGAAAAACTGTTTTTT

abundance: once
v_gene: TRBV30
j_gene: TRBJ1-2
d_gene: NA
CDR3aa: CASTRALGDYGYTF
CDR3nt: TGTGCCTCAACCCGGGCCTTGGGGGATTATGGCTACACCTTC

abundance: NA
v_gene: TRBV19
j_gene: TRBJ1-5
d_gene: NA
CDR3aa: CASSMGGPDFNQPQHF
CDR3nt: TGTGCCAGTAGTATGGGGGGACCCGACTTTAATCAGCCCCAGCATTTT

abundance: once
v_gene: TRBV14
j_gene: TRBJ1-1
d_gene: NA
CDR3aa: CASSQESGSVGAFF
CDR3nt: TGTGCCAGCAGCCAAGAGTCTGGGTCGGTGGGAGCTTTCTTT

abundance: NA
v_gene: TRBV11-2
j_gene: TRBJ2-5
d_gene: NA
CDR3aa: CASSLAPSRQETQYF
CDR3nt: TGTGCCAGCAGCTTAGCTCCCTCACGTCAAGAGACCCAGTACTTC

abundance: once
v_gene: TRBV3-1/TRBV3-2
j_gene: TRBJ2-1
d_gene: NA
CDR3aa: CASSPGWNEQFF
CDR3nt: TGTGCCAGCAGCCCCGGATGGAATGAGCAGTTCTTC

abundance: once
v_gene: TRBV9
j_gene: TRBJ2-1
d_gene: NA
CDR3aa: CASSVAIGVIDNEQFF
CDR3nt: TGTGCCAGCAGCGTAGCTATCGGCGTAATAGACAATGAGCAGTTCTTC

abundance: NA
v_gene: TRBV6-5
j_gene: TRBJ2-7
d_gene: NA
CDR3aa: CASSYMGGTSAYEQYF
CDR3nt: TGTGCCAGCAGTTATATGGGGGGGACAAGTGCCTACGAGCAGTACTTC

abundance: NA
v_gene: TRBV29-1
j_gene: TRBJ2-7
d_gene: TRBD2
CDR3aa: CSVVNGGGSSYEQYF
CDR3nt: TGCAGCGTTGTTAATGGCGGGGGGAGCTCCTACGAGCAGTACTTC

abundance: NA
v_gene: TRBV19
j_gene: TRBJ1-5
d_gene: TRBD1
CDR3aa: CASSTSGGGNQPQHF
CDR3nt: TGTGCCAGTAGTACTTCAGGGGGAGGCAATCAGCCCCAGCATTTT

abundance: NA
v_gene: TRBV12-3/TRBV12-4
j_gene: TRBJ1-2
d_gene: NA
CDR3aa: CASSLRQGTGYTF
CDR3nt: TGTGCCAGCAGTTTAAGGCAGGGGACTGGCTACACCTTC

abundance: NA
v_gene: TRBV12-3/TRBV12-4
j_gene: TRBJ2-3
d_gene: NA
CDR3aa: CASTIKGTQYF
CDR3nt: TGTGCCAGCACTATTAAGGGTACGCAGTATTTT

abundance: few
v_gene: TRBV27
j_gene: TRBJ1-6
d_gene: TRBD1
CDR3aa: CASSFQGDYNSPLHF
CDR3nt: TGTGCCAGCAGTTTCCAGGGGGATTATAATTCACCCCTCCACTTT

abundance: NA
v_gene: TRBV12-3/TRBV12-4
j_gene: TRBJ2-7
d_gene: NA
CDR3aa: CASSFSNEQYF
CDR3nt: TGTGCCAGCAGTTTTTCCAACGAGCAGTACTTC

abundance: NA
v_gene: TRBV15
j_gene: TRBJ1-4
d_gene: NA
CDR3aa: CATSEQGGEREKLFF
CDR3nt: TGTGCCACCAGCGAACAGGGTGGGGAGAGGGAAAAACTGTTTTTT

abundance: NA
v_gene: TRBV2
j_gene: TRBJ1-3
d_gene: NA
CDR3aa: CASSILPLGVDSTIYF
CDR3nt: TGTGCCAGCAGTATCTTACCTTTAGGGGTGGATAGCACCATATATTTT

abundance: NA
v_gene: TRBV4-3
j_gene: TRBJ1-2
d_gene: NA
CDR3aa: CASSQSPRQAFYGYTF
CDR3nt: TGCGCCAGCAGCCAGTCCCCGAGGCAGGCCTTCTATGGCTACACCTTC

abundance: NA
v_gene: TRBV6-5
j_gene: TRBJ2-7
d_gene: NA
CDR3aa: CASSSGRGLYEQYF
CDR3nt: TGTGCCAGCAGTTCCGGTAGGGGCCTCTACGAGCAGTACTTC

abundance: NA
v_gene: TRBV20-1
j_gene: TRBJ1-2
d_gene: TRBD1
CDR3aa: CSARTGNGYTF
CDR3nt: TGCAGTGCTCGGACAGGGAATGGCTACACCTTC

abundance: few
v_gene: TRBV6-2/TRBV6-3
j_gene: TRBJ2-7
d_gene: NA
CDR3aa: CASSYSTDLPYEQYF
CDR3nt: TGTGCCAGCAGTTACTCGACAGACCTTCCCTACGAGCAGTACTTC

abundance: NA
v_gene: TRBV5-1
j_gene: TRBJ1-2
d_gene: TRBD1
CDR3aa: CASRETGSPGYTF
CDR3nt: TGCGCCAGCAGAGAGACAGGGAGTCCTGGCTACACCTTC

abundance: NA
v_gene: TRBV3-1/TRBV3-2
j_gene: TRBJ2-1
d_gene: NA
CDR3aa: CASSRFRAAEQFF
CDR3nt: TGTGCCAGCAGCCGGTTTAGGGCGGCTGAGCAGTTCTTC

abundance: NA
v_gene: TRBV10-1
j_gene: TRBJ2-1
d_gene: TRBD1
CDR3aa: CASSETRDRLTYNEQFF
CDR3nt: TGCGCCAGCAGTGAGACTAGGGACAGACTTACCTACAATGAGCAGTTCTTC

abundance: once
v_gene: TRBV29-1
j_gene: TRBJ2-1
d_gene: NA
CDR3aa: CSVGDLHEQFF
CDR3nt: TGCAGCGTTGGGGACCTGCATGAGCAGTTCTTC

abundance: NA
v_gene: TRBV9
j_gene: TRBJ1-4
d_gene: NA
CDR3aa: CASSGQEGDEKLFF
CDR3nt: TGTGCCAGCAGCGGACAGGAGGGGGATGAAAAACTGTTTTTT

abundance: NA
v_gene: TRBV27
j_gene: TRBJ2-7
d_gene: TRBD2
CDR3aa: CASSSYGTNLIPKEQYF
CDR3nt: TGTGCCAGCAGTTCGTACGGGACTAACTTAATTCCAAAAGAGCAGTACTTC

abundance: NA
v_gene: TRBV3-1/TRBV3-2
j_gene: TRBJ2-3
d_gene: NA
CDR3aa: CASSPRGVADTQYF
CDR3nt: TGTGCCAGCAGCCCACGGGGAGTGGCAGATACGCAGTATTTT

abundance: NA
v_gene: TRBV3-1/TRBV3-2
j_gene: TRBJ1-1
d_gene: NA
CDR3aa: CASSEWSGINNEAFF
CDR3nt: TGTGCCAGCAGCGAATGGTCAGGGATCAACAATGAAGCTTTCTTT

abundance: NA
v_gene: TRBV7-8
j_gene: TRBJ1-2
d_gene: NA
CDR3aa: CASSLVAGASNYGYTF
CDR3nt: TGTGCCAGCAGCTTAGTGGCAGGGGCCTCTAACTATGGCTACACCTTC

abundance: NA
v_gene: TRBV5-1
j_gene: TRBJ1-2
d_gene: NA
CDR3aa: CASNSGLANYGYTF
CDR3nt: TGCGCCAGCAACTCGGGATTGGCTAACTATGGCTACACCTTC

abundance: NA
v_gene: TRBV5-1
j_gene: TRBJ2-7
d_gene: NA
CDR3aa: CASSLDYSEQYF
CDR3nt: TGCGCCAGCAGCTTGGACTACTCCGAGCAGTACTTC

abundance: NA
v_gene: TRBV10-3
j_gene: TRBJ2-1
d_gene: TRBD2
CDR3aa: CAISDPTSGGYNEQFF
CDR3nt: TGTGCCATCAGTGACCCGACTAGCGGGGGGTACAATGAGCAGTTCTTC

abundance: NA
v_gene: TRBV7-9
j_gene: TRBJ1-5
d_gene: NA
CDR3aa: CASSLVAGEGPQHF
CDR3nt: TGTGCCAGCAGCTTAGTGGCGGGTGAGGGGCCCCAGCATTTT

abundance: NA
v_gene: TRBV24-1
j_gene: TRBJ2-7
d_gene: NA
CDR3aa: CATSDLWTGSSYEQYF
CDR3nt: TGTGCCACCAGTGATTTATGGACTGGGAGCTCCTACGAGCAGTACTTC

abundance: NA
v_gene: TRBV4-3
j_gene: TRBJ1-5
d_gene: NA
CDR3aa: CASSPTSTNQPQHF
CDR3nt: TGCGCCAGCAGCCCCACATCGACGAATCAGCCCCAGCATTTT

abundance: NA
v_gene: TRBV27
j_gene: TRBJ1-1
d_gene: TRBD1
CDR3aa: CASSFDGQASTEAFF
CDR3nt: TGTGCCAGCAGTTTTGACGGACAGGCGAGCACTGAAGCTTTCTTT

abundance: NA
v_gene: TRBV6-2/TRBV6-3
j_gene: TRBJ2-5
d_gene: NA
CDR3aa: CASTPRRGGETQYF
CDR3nt: TGTGCCAGCACCCCAAGGAGAGGAGGCGAGACCCAGTACTTC

abundance: NA
v_gene: TRBV6-5
j_gene: TRBJ2-5
d_gene: TRBD2
CDR3aa: CASSYSSGRAQETQYF
CDR3nt: TGTGCCAGCAGTTACTCTAGCGGGAGGGCCCAAGAGACCCAGTACTTC

abundance: NA
v_gene: TRBV4-3
j_gene: TRBJ2-2
d_gene: TRBD2
CDR3aa: CASSQDRASGGAVGELFF
CDR3nt: TGCGCCAGCAGCCAAGATCGGGCTAGCGGGGGGGCTGTCGGGGAGCTGTTTTTT

abundance: NA
v_gene: TRBV6-1
j_gene: TRBJ1-6
d_gene: TRBD1
CDR3aa: CASSEGIGGQGFPLHF
CDR3nt: TGTGCCAGCAGTGAAGGGATAGGGGGACAGGGCTTTCCCCTCCACTTT

abundance: NA
v_gene: TRBV6-2/TRBV6-3
j_gene: TRBJ2-3
d_gene: TRBD2
CDR3aa: CASSLPGLAALGETQYF
CDR3nt: TGTGCCAGCAGCCTTCCGGGACTAGCGGCCCTCGGGGAGACGCAGTATTTT

abundance: NA
v_gene: TRBV2
j_gene: TRBJ1-6
d_gene: NA
CDR3aa: CASGAHNSPLHF
CDR3nt: TGTGCCAGTGGCGCGCATAATTCACCCCTCCACTTT

abundance: NA
v_gene: TRBV7-2
j_gene: TRBJ2-7
d_gene: NA
CDR3aa: CASSPKGAGGIFSSYEQYF
CDR3nt: TGTGCCAGCAGCCCTAAGGGGGCAGGGGGGATTTTTAGCTCCTACGAGCAGTACTTC

abundance: NA
v_gene: TRBV28
j_gene: TRBJ1-6
d_gene: TRBD1
CDR3aa: CASRLGQYNSPLHF
CDR3nt: TGTGCCAGCAGGCTGGGACAGTATAATTCACCCCTCCACTTT

abundance: NA
v_gene: TRBV7-6
j_gene: TRBJ2-2
d_gene: TRBD2
CDR3aa: CASSQLTWTSGSAGELFF
CDR3nt: TGTGCCAGCAGCCAATTAACCTGGACTAGCGGGAGTGCCGGGGAGCTGTTTTTT

abundance: NA
v_gene: TRBV5-1
j_gene: TRBJ2-1
d_gene: TRBD2
CDR3aa: CASSWTSGGYNEQFF
CDR3nt: TGCGCCAGCAGCTGGACTAGCGGGGGTTACAATGAGCAGTTCTTC

abundance: NA
v_gene: TRBV9
j_gene: TRBJ2-3
d_gene: TRBD2
CDR3aa: CASSPLGGTSGVNTQYF
CDR3nt: TGTGCCAGCAGCCCCCTGGGAGGGACTAGCGGGGTAAATACGCAGTATTTT

abundance: NA
v_gene: TRBV3-1/TRBV3-2
j_gene: TRBJ2-1
d_gene: NA
CDR3aa: CASSSQGPYNEQFF
CDR3nt: TGTGCCAGCAGCTCGCAAGGGCCCTACAATGAGCAGTTCTTC

abundance: few
v_gene: TRBV27
j_gene: TRBJ2-7
d_gene: NA
CDR3aa: CASSSLGSTYEQYF
CDR3nt: TGTGCCAGCAGTTCACTTGGCAGTACCTACGAGCAGTACTTC